A selection of T cell receptor beta chains follows, all from one sample in a study of T cell responses to AZD1222 COVID-19 vaccine. Assay used: immunoSEQ multiplex PCR; TCRdb lists only in-frame clones, some missing. The sample lists some 80,000 clones, approximately 88% seen once, with 9% to 10% in the top ten. Sample: peripheral blood, taken 28 days after the second dose of the MenACWY control vaccine. These receptors were obtained from an adult who received the MenACWY meningococcal vaccine as a control. Both conserved end residues are part of each CDR3. Fields, in order: CDR3 DNA, CDR3 protein, V gene, J gene, D gene, CDR3 length, clone size. A D gene is named only where the DNA matches it firmly. The size field is filled for only some rows; it gives once, few, many or a size class.

cdr3_nt: TGTGCCAGCAGCTTAGGATCCCCTTTAACTGAAGCTTTCTTT; cdr3_aa: CASSLGSPLTEAFF; v_call: TRBV7-9; j_call: TRBJ1-1; d_call: .; cdr3_length: 14; clone_size: .
cdr3_nt: TGTGCCAGCAGTGAATTGGGACCACTCCACTTT; cdr3_aa: CASSELGPLHF; v_call: TRBV6-1; j_call: TRBJ1-6; d_call: .; cdr3_length: 11; clone_size: few
cdr3_nt: TGTGCCAGCATCCCGGGACAGGGCTACGAGCAGTACTTC; cdr3_aa: CASIPGQGYEQYF; v_call: TRBV28; j_call: TRBJ2-7; d_call: TRBD1; cdr3_length: 13; clone_size: .
cdr3_nt: TGTGCCAGCAGGAGGGGAGGGCTGAACACTGAAGCTTTCTTT; cdr3_aa: CASRRGGLNTEAFF; v_call: TRBV9; j_call: TRBJ1-1; d_call: .; cdr3_length: 14; clone_size: .
cdr3_nt: TGCAGTGCTAGTCCTCCGGTCGGGAGTGGGGAAAAACTGTTTTTT; cdr3_aa: CSASPPVGSGEKLFF; v_call: TRBV20-1; j_call: TRBJ1-4; d_call: .; cdr3_length: 15; clone_size: .
cdr3_nt: TGTGCCACCAGCAGAGATCGGGGGACAGGGCTCGAGCAGTACTTC; cdr3_aa: CATSRDRGTGLEQYF; v_call: TRBV15; j_call: TRBJ2-7; d_call: TRBD1; cdr3_length: 15; clone_size: .
cdr3_nt: TGCGCCAGCAGCGCTTCGACAGGGTATAACTATGGCTACACCTTC; cdr3_aa: CASSASTGYNYGYTF; v_call: TRBV5-1; j_call: TRBJ1-2; d_call: TRBD1; cdr3_length: 15; clone_size: .
cdr3_nt: TGTGCCAGCAGCTTTCTAGGGTTTAGCGGGGGCGGAAAAGAGACCCAGTACTTC; cdr3_aa: CASSFLGFSGGGKETQYF; v_call: TRBV7-6; j_call: TRBJ2-5; d_call: TRBD2; cdr3_length: 18; clone_size: .
cdr3_nt: TGTGCCTGGTTCACAGGGCTTTATGGCTACACCTTC; cdr3_aa: CAWFTGLYGYTF; v_call: TRBV30; j_call: TRBJ1-2; d_call: .; cdr3_length: 12; clone_size: .
cdr3_nt: TGTGCCAGCAGTCCCGGGACACAATACAATGAGCAGTTCTTC; cdr3_aa: CASSPGTQYNEQFF; v_call: TRBV6-2/TRBV6-3; j_call: TRBJ2-1; d_call: .; cdr3_length: 14; clone_size: .
cdr3_nt: TGTGCCAGCAGTGATTCGGAGGAGCAGTACTTC; cdr3_aa: CASSDSEEQYF; v_call: TRBV2; j_call: TRBJ2-7; d_call: .; cdr3_length: 11; clone_size: .
cdr3_nt: TGTGCCAGCAGCTCACCGGGACAGTACACCGGGGAGCTGTTTTTT; cdr3_aa: CASSSPGQYTGELFF; v_call: TRBV7-9; j_call: TRBJ2-2; d_call: TRBD1; cdr3_length: 15; clone_size: .
cdr3_nt: TGTGCCAGCAGTTACGGCCAGCAGAATCAGCCCCAGCATTTT; cdr3_aa: CASSYGQQNQPQHF; v_call: TRBV6-2/TRBV6-3; j_call: TRBJ1-5; d_call: .; cdr3_length: 14; clone_size: .
cdr3_nt: TGTGCCAGTAGTACGACAGGGAAGGCCCTCCACTTT; cdr3_aa: CASSTTGKALHF; v_call: TRBV19; j_call: TRBJ1-6; d_call: TRBD1; cdr3_length: 12; clone_size: .
cdr3_nt: TGTGCCAGCAGCCCAGCTCGAGGGGGCCGCACAGATACGCAGTATTTT; cdr3_aa: CASSPARGGRTDTQYF; v_call: TRBV7-3; j_call: TRBJ2-3; d_call: TRBD1; cdr3_length: 16; clone_size: .
cdr3_nt: TGTGCCAGCAGTGAGGGGGCCTCTGGAAACACCATATATTTT; cdr3_aa: CASSEGASGNTIYF; v_call: TRBV3-1/TRBV3-2; j_call: TRBJ1-3; d_call: TRBD1; cdr3_length: 14; clone_size: .
cdr3_nt: TGTGCCAGTACCGGGCCCCGCGGCTACACCTTC; cdr3_aa: CASTGPRGYTF; v_call: TRBV12-3/TRBV12-4; j_call: TRBJ1-2; d_call: .; cdr3_length: 11; clone_size: once
cdr3_nt: TGTGCCATCACGGGGGGGGCGGGAGATACGCAGTATTTT; cdr3_aa: CAITGGAGDTQYF; v_call: TRBV10-3; j_call: TRBJ2-3; d_call: TRBD2; cdr3_length: 13; clone_size: .
cdr3_nt: TGCGCCAGCAGCCTCACGCAAGCAGCGAGCTCCTATAATTCACCCCTCCACTTT; cdr3_aa: CASSLTQAASSYNSPLHF; v_call: TRBV4-3; j_call: TRBJ1-6; d_call: .; cdr3_length: 18; clone_size: .
cdr3_nt: TGTGCCAGCAGCTTAACTGGGGAAAGCACTGAAGCTTTCTTT; cdr3_aa: CASSLTGESTEAFF; v_call: TRBV7-3; j_call: TRBJ1-1; d_call: .; cdr3_length: 14; clone_size: .
cdr3_nt: TGTGCCGTTACACCCCCGGGAGCCCGGGTGGGGGGTTCTTATGGCTACACCTTC; cdr3_aa: CAVTPPGARVGGSYGYTF; v_call: TRBV28; j_call: TRBJ1-2; d_call: .; cdr3_length: 18; clone_size: .
cdr3_nt: TGCGCCAGCAGCCGTGGGGGGGGAGACTCCTACAATGAGCAGTTCTTC; cdr3_aa: CASSRGGGDSYNEQFF; v_call: TRBV4-3; j_call: TRBJ2-1; d_call: TRBD2; cdr3_length: 16; clone_size: once
cdr3_nt: TGTGCCAGCAGCGTAGATGGAGGACAGGGGGATGGCTACACCTTC; cdr3_aa: CASSVDGGQGDGYTF; v_call: TRBV9; j_call: TRBJ1-2; d_call: TRBD1; cdr3_length: 15; clone_size: .
cdr3_nt: TGTGCCAGCATACGTCCGGGGGGACAAGAGACCCAGTACTTC; cdr3_aa: CASIRPGGQETQYF; v_call: TRBV2; j_call: TRBJ2-5; d_call: TRBD2; cdr3_length: 14; clone_size: .
cdr3_nt: TGTGCCAGCAGCTTACCGGGACAGGGTTTCGACGAGCAGTACTTC; cdr3_aa: CASSLPGQGFDEQYF; v_call: TRBV11-2; j_call: TRBJ2-7; d_call: TRBD1; cdr3_length: 15; clone_size: .
cdr3_nt: TGTGCCAGCAGTTACAATGACAGGGGGTACGAGCAGTACTTC; cdr3_aa: CASSYNDRGYEQYF; v_call: TRBV6-5; j_call: TRBJ2-7; d_call: TRBD1; cdr3_length: 14; clone_size: .
cdr3_nt: TGTGCCTGGAGTGTCCCCGGGGCATCTGAGCAGTTCTTC; cdr3_aa: CAWSVPGASEQFF; v_call: TRBV30; j_call: TRBJ2-1; d_call: .; cdr3_length: 13; clone_size: .
cdr3_nt: TGTGCCAGCAGCCACGCACTAGCGGGGGGGCCAGAGACCCAGTACTTC; cdr3_aa: CASSHALAGGPETQYF; v_call: TRBV4-2; j_call: TRBJ2-5; d_call: TRBD2; cdr3_length: 16; clone_size: .
cdr3_nt: TGTGCCAGCAGCGTAGAAGCGGGGGCCCGCTACGAGCAGTACTTC; cdr3_aa: CASSVEAGARYEQYF; v_call: TRBV9; j_call: TRBJ2-7; d_call: TRBD2; cdr3_length: 15; clone_size: .
cdr3_nt: TGTGCCAGCAGCTTATGGCCAGCGAAGACTAGCGGCAATGAGCAGTTCTTC; cdr3_aa: CASSLWPAKTSGNEQFF; v_call: TRBV7-2; j_call: TRBJ2-1; d_call: TRBD2; cdr3_length: 17; clone_size: .
cdr3_nt: TGTGCCAGCAGGACTGACAGGGGGCGTAATCAGCCCCAGCATTTT; cdr3_aa: CASRTDRGRNQPQHF; v_call: TRBV28; j_call: TRBJ1-5; d_call: TRBD1; cdr3_length: 15; clone_size: once
cdr3_nt: TGTGCCAGCAGTTACGATCGGGAAGGGTACGAGCAGTACTTC; cdr3_aa: CASSYDREGYEQYF; v_call: TRBV6-5; j_call: TRBJ2-7; d_call: .; cdr3_length: 14; clone_size: once
cdr3_nt: TGTGCCAGCAGTTTATACGGGGAACGACTTTCACCCCTCCACTTT; cdr3_aa: CASSLYGERLSPLHF; v_call: TRBV28; j_call: TRBJ1-6; d_call: .; cdr3_length: 15; clone_size: .
cdr3_nt: TGTGCCAGCAGCAGGGCCCTCTGGGAGGAGGAGACCCAGTACTTC; cdr3_aa: CASSRALWEEETQYF; v_call: TRBV9; j_call: TRBJ2-5; d_call: .; cdr3_length: 15; clone_size: .
cdr3_nt: TGTGCCAGCAGCTTAGGAAGAACTCTTAGCAATCAGCCCCAGCATTTT; cdr3_aa: CASSLGRTLSNQPQHF; v_call: TRBV7-2; j_call: TRBJ1-5; d_call: .; cdr3_length: 16; clone_size: .
cdr3_nt: TGTGCCAGCAGCTTAGAAGTCGGGGAGCTGTTTTTT; cdr3_aa: CASSLEVGELFF; v_call: TRBV7-2; j_call: TRBJ2-2; d_call: .; cdr3_length: 12; clone_size: once
cdr3_nt: TGTGCCATCAGTGAGTCTGGAGGGCAGTCCTACGAGCAGTACTTC; cdr3_aa: CAISESGGQSYEQYF; v_call: TRBV10-3; j_call: TRBJ2-7; d_call: .; cdr3_length: 15; clone_size: .
cdr3_nt: TGTGCCAGCAGTGACGTGGGACAGGGGTTGGGGGCCAACGTCCTGACTTTC; cdr3_aa: CASSDVGQGLGANVLTF; v_call: TRBV2; j_call: TRBJ2-6; d_call: TRBD1; cdr3_length: 17; clone_size: .
cdr3_nt: TGTGCCAGCAGCCTCGAGGCGGGGGGCAGAGAAGCTTTCTTT; cdr3_aa: CASSLEAGGREAFF; v_call: TRBV6-4; j_call: TRBJ1-1; d_call: .; cdr3_length: 14; clone_size: .
cdr3_nt: TGCGCCAGCAGCCTGTCAGGGTATAGCAATCAGCCCCAGCATTTT; cdr3_aa: CASSLSGYSNQPQHF; v_call: TRBV5-1; j_call: TRBJ1-5; d_call: .; cdr3_length: 15; clone_size: .
cdr3_nt: TGTGCCAGCAATCAACTAGCGGGAGGGGAGACCCAGTACTTC; cdr3_aa: CASNQLAGGETQYF; v_call: TRBV2; j_call: TRBJ2-5; d_call: TRBD2; cdr3_length: 14; clone_size: .
cdr3_nt: TGTGCCAGCAGTGAAAGGACAGGGAGGAATTCACCCCTCCACTTT; cdr3_aa: CASSERTGRNSPLHF; v_call: TRBV2; j_call: TRBJ1-6; d_call: TRBD1; cdr3_length: 15; clone_size: .
cdr3_nt: TGTGCCAGCAGCCCCGGGACAGCCGATACCTACGAGCAGTACTTC; cdr3_aa: CASSPGTADTYEQYF; v_call: TRBV7-8; j_call: TRBJ2-7; d_call: TRBD1; cdr3_length: 15; clone_size: .
cdr3_nt: TGTGCCAGCAGTTTATGGACAGGGGGAAATTCACCCCTCCACTTT; cdr3_aa: CASSLWTGGNSPLHF; v_call: TRBV28; j_call: TRBJ1-6; d_call: TRBD1; cdr3_length: 15; clone_size: .
cdr3_nt: TGTGCCAGCAGCCAAGAGCGGGGAACACCCCTCCACTTT; cdr3_aa: CASSQERGTPLHF; v_call: TRBV7-8; j_call: TRBJ1-6; d_call: .; cdr3_length: 13; clone_size: few
cdr3_nt: TGTGCCAGCAGCCAAGGACAGGGGTCCTATGGCTACACCTTC; cdr3_aa: CASSQGQGSYGYTF; v_call: TRBV3-1/TRBV3-2; j_call: TRBJ1-2; d_call: TRBD1; cdr3_length: 14; clone_size: .
cdr3_nt: TGCGCCCGCAGGGGGGGAGGGGACAATCAGCCCCAGCATTTT; cdr3_aa: CARRGGGDNQPQHF; v_call: TRBV10-2; j_call: TRBJ1-5; d_call: TRBD1; cdr3_length: 14; clone_size: .
cdr3_nt: TGTGCCAGCAGTTACTCGATTTCAGGGGGAGTTGGGGACTACAATGAGCAGTTCTTC; cdr3_aa: CASSYSISGGVGDYNEQFF; v_call: TRBV6-2/TRBV6-3; j_call: TRBJ2-1; d_call: TRBD1; cdr3_length: 19; clone_size: .
cdr3_nt: TGTGCCAGCAGCTACTCAGAGAACACTGAAGCTTTCTTT; cdr3_aa: CASSYSENTEAFF; v_call: TRBV11-2; j_call: TRBJ1-1; d_call: .; cdr3_length: 13; clone_size: .
cdr3_nt: TGTGCCAGCACCGAGACAAACACTAACTATGGCTACACCTTC; cdr3_aa: CASTETNTNYGYTF; v_call: TRBV28; j_call: TRBJ1-2; d_call: .; cdr3_length: 14; clone_size: .
cdr3_nt: TGTGCCAGCAGTCTTGAGTCACGGGGCGAGCAGTACTTC; cdr3_aa: CASSLESRGEQYF; v_call: TRBV6-5; j_call: TRBJ2-7; d_call: .; cdr3_length: 13; clone_size: .
cdr3_nt: TGTGCCAGCAGCAACCCCCGCCCGACAGGGTCGGGATACACCTTC; cdr3_aa: CASSNPRPTGSGYTF; v_call: TRBV5-5; j_call: TRBJ1-2; d_call: TRBD1; cdr3_length: 15; clone_size: .
cdr3_nt: TGTGCCAGCAGCGGGATTTTCTACGAGCAGTACTTC; cdr3_aa: CASSGIFYEQYF; v_call: TRBV5-5; j_call: TRBJ2-7; d_call: .; cdr3_length: 12; clone_size: .
cdr3_nt: TGTGCCAGTAGTATGCAGAATCAGCCCCAGCATTTT; cdr3_aa: CASSMQNQPQHF; v_call: TRBV19; j_call: TRBJ1-5; d_call: .; cdr3_length: 12; clone_size: .
cdr3_nt: TGCGGCGTAAAAGCCGGGGAGCTGTTTTTT; cdr3_aa: CGVKAGELFF; v_call: TRBV29-1; j_call: TRBJ2-2; d_call: .; cdr3_length: 10; clone_size: once
cdr3_nt: TGTGCCAGCAGCTTAGGCCCGGGAGGGACCGAGCAGTACTTC; cdr3_aa: CASSLGPGGTEQYF; v_call: TRBV11-3; j_call: TRBJ2-7; d_call: TRBD2; cdr3_length: 14; clone_size: .
cdr3_nt: TGTGCCATCAGTGAGACAGGGGTCGGTAATCAGCCCCAGCATTTT; cdr3_aa: CAISETGVGNQPQHF; v_call: TRBV10-3; j_call: TRBJ1-5; d_call: TRBD1; cdr3_length: 15; clone_size: .
cdr3_nt: TGTGCCAGTAGTCAGTTGCAGGGAGGAGCTTTCTTT; cdr3_aa: CASSQLQGGAFF; v_call: TRBV19; j_call: TRBJ1-1; d_call: .; cdr3_length: 12; clone_size: .
cdr3_nt: TGCGCCAGCAGCCGGACAGAGAATTCACCCCTCCACTTT; cdr3_aa: CASSRTENSPLHF; v_call: TRBV5-1; j_call: TRBJ1-6; d_call: .; cdr3_length: 13; clone_size: .
cdr3_nt: TGTGCCAGCAGCCGACTAGCGGGAAACAATGAGCAGTTCTTC; cdr3_aa: CASSRLAGNNEQFF; v_call: TRBV27; j_call: TRBJ2-1; d_call: TRBD2; cdr3_length: 14; clone_size: .